A single sample is the source of the 18 T cell receptor beta chains below, sequenced in a study of blood T cell repertoires in COVID-19. Sequenced by immunoSEQ multiplex PCR; TCRdb stores in-frame clones only, minus some. The table records under 200,000 clones, over 75% of them present only once. What was sequenced was peripheral blood. These receptors were obtained from a man between 70 and 80 years old with active or convalescent COVID-19.

This clone appeared a few times. V and J are TRBV3-1 (or the pseudogene TRBV3-2) and TRBJ1-5; possibly TRBD1 for D (6 bases). Deletions cut 4 bases from V and 5 bases from J, with 9 bases between. The CDR3 covers 13 residues. Looked up from germline, CDR1 is LGHDT and CDR2 is YNNKEL (reference sequence). DNA for the CDR3: TGTGCCAGCAGCCCACAGGGTGATCAGCCCCAGCATTTT. Protein: CASSPQGDQPQHF.

This chain uses TRBV15 with TRBJ1-4, with unresolved D. Trimming removed 0 bases at V and 7 bases at J, with 15 bases between. Germline V gene lookup returns CDR1 LNHNV and CDR2 YYDKDF (reference sequence). The CDR3 is 16 amino acids. The CDR3 loop is CATSRDRAGAGEKLFF. The CDR3 DNA reads as TGTGCCACCAGCAGAGATCGGGCGGGAGCGGGTGAAAAACTGTTTTTT.

The chain joins TRBV7-2 to TRBJ1-2; D may be TRBD1 (5 bases). V dropped 5 bases and J dropped 0 bases, with 13 bases sitting between them. This CDR3 has 15 amino acids. Germline V gives CDR1 SGHTA, CDR2 FQGNSA. For the CDR3, the DNA is TGTGCCAGCAGCGCGGGACGGCTTACTAACTATGGCTACACCTTC. Protein: CASSAGRLTNYGYTF.

The chain links TRBV4-2 to TRBJ2-1; 11 bases map to TRBD2. This CDR3 is 17 amino acids long. Germline V lookup: CDR1 LGHNA, CDR2 YNFKEQ. Trimming cost V 4 bases and J 8 bases; bases outside gene matches: 13. CDR3 amino acids: CASSPQALAGGPDEQFF. CDR3 DNA sequence: TGTGCCAGCAGCCCCCAAGCCTTAGCGGGAGGGCCTGATGAGCAGTTCTTC.

The genes are TRBV6-5 and TRBJ1-1; D unclear. Trimming cost V 6 bases and J 5 bases, with 13 bases left between them. Germline CDR1 is MNHEY and CDR2 is SVGAGI. The CDR3 spans 13 residues. The CDR3 reads CASSVERSTEAFF. Here the CDR3 DNA reads TGTGCCAGCAGCGTAGAAAGGAGTACTGAAGCTTTCTTT.

The V gene is TRBV4-2, the J gene TRBJ2-7; TRBD1 matches at 7 bases. J gave up 11 bases and V 0 bases, and 7 bases lay outside the gene matches. Germline V gene sequence: CDR1 LGHNA, CDR2 YNFKEQ. This CDR3 region has 13 residues. The CDR3 reads CASSQEGLTGKYF. CDR3 DNA sequence: TGTGCCAGCAGCCAAGAAGGGTTGACAGGGAAGTACTTC.

This clone showed up just once. V and J are TRBV24-1 and TRBJ1-1; TRBD1 agrees at 8 bases. CDR1 KGHDR and CDR2 SFDVKD come from the germline V gene. The ends lost 10 bases at V and 7 bases at J; junction bases unmatched: 7. The CDR3 is 12 residues long. The CDR3 sequence is CATQGEVGEAFF. The CDR3 DNA reads TGTGCCACACAGGGGGAGGTGGGTGAAGCTTTCTTT.

The rearrangement links TRBV5-6 to TRBJ2-7, with TRBD2 matching over 13 bases. From germline, CDR1 is SGHDT and CDR2 YYEEEE. This CDR3 has 16 amino acids. The trim removed 4 bases at V and 6 bases at J, leaving 10 bases unmatched. The CDR3 bases are TGTGCCAGCAGCCCTGTGGGACTAGCGGGGTTCATCGAGCAGTACTTC. Translated, it gives CASSPVGLAGFIEQYF.

This chain links TRBV5-1 with TRBJ2-7; D gene ambiguous. This CDR3 comprises 15 residues. V dropped 0 bases and J dropped 4 bases, with 14 bases sitting between them. Germline V gives CDR1 SGHRS, CDR2 YFSETQ. The CDR3 reads CASSLAAGIPYEQYF. DNA of the CDR3: TGCGCCAGCAGCTTGGCAGCAGGAATACCTTACGAGCAGTACTTC.

The chain is built from TRBV5-1 and TRBJ1-1; D is unresolved. The V end was cut by 6 bases, the J end by 5 bases, with 17 bases between. Germline lookup yields CDR1 SGHRS and CDR2 YFSETQ. The CDR3 loop spans 14 amino acids. The CDR3 protein is CASTPLSGWTEAFF. The CDR3 nucleotides read TGCGCCAGCACCCCTCTCAGTGGTTGGACTGAAGCTTTCTTT.

This clone was found a few times. The V call is TRBV9, the J call TRBJ2-1; D is ambiguous. CDR1 and CDR2 (germline): SGDLS, YYNGEE. Trimming removed 0 bases from V and 4 bases from J, with 11 bases in between. There are 15 residues in the CDR3. In DNA, the CDR3 is TGTGCCAGCAGCGTAGACGGCGGAATGTACAATGAGCAGTTCTTC. Translation: CASSVDGGMYNEQFF.

This clone was observed a handful of times. V gene TRBV30 combines with J gene TRBJ1-6; no reliable D call. The CDR3 is 13 amino acids. Germline CDR1 is GTSNPN and CDR2 is SVGIG (reference sequence). V lost 1 base and J 10 bases, leaving 11 bases between the germline ends. The CDR3 sequence: CAWSAPGGSPLHF. In DNA form, the CDR3 reads TGTGCCTGGAGTGCCCCTGGCGGCTCACCCCTCCACTTT.

This clone was picked up one time. The chain is built from TRBV2 and TRBJ2-7; tentatively, D is TRBD2 (6 bases). With 7 bases removed from V and 2 bases from J, the gap between germline ends came to 18 bases. The CDR3 totals 15 residues. Germline CDR1 and CDR2: SNHLY and FYNNEI. CDR3 protein: CASTPTGTLTYEQYF. The CDR3 DNA sequence: TGTGCCAGCACACCAACCGGGACTCTTACCTACGAGCAGTACTTC.

This rearrangement joins TRBV12-5 to TRBJ2-7, with 11 nucleotides matching TRBD1. V lost 6 bases and J lost 0; bases outside the gene matches: 10. The CDR3 length is 17 residues. CDR1 and CDR2 from the germline V gene are LGHNT and FRNRAP. This chain's CDR3 is CASGPPSGTGGSYEQYF. In DNA, the CDR3 is TGTGCTAGTGGCCCTCCTTCCGGGACAGGGGGCTCCTACGAGCAGTACTTC. The full variable domain, its missing parts supplied by reference TRBV12-5 and TRBJ2-7, is DARVTQTPRHKVTEMGQEVTMRCQPILGHNTVFWYRQTMMQGLELLAYFRNRAPLDDSGMPKDRFSAEMPDATLATLKIQPSEPRDSAVYFCASGPPSGTGGSYEQYFGPGTRLTVT.

The chain has TRBV6-5 and TRBJ2-7, with 10 bases lining up with TRBD2. The length of the CDR3 is 14 residues. With V trimmed by 7 bases and J by 6 bases, 9 bases remained unmatched. Looked up from germline, CDR1 is MNHEY and CDR2 is SVGAGI. CDR3 bases: TGTGCCAGCAATCTTAGCGGGAGGAAAGGCGAGCAGTACTTC. It encodes CASNLSGRKGEQYF.

CDR3 sequence reads: CAISASRDRFGSQPQHF. CDR3 nucleotides: TGTGCCATCAGTGCTTCCCGGGACAGGTTCGGGAGTCAGCCCCAGCATTTT. This chain connects TRBV10-3 to TRBJ1-5; TRBD1 aligns across 8 bases. V trimming: 4 bases; J trimming: 6 bases; junction bases outside the gene matches: 14. This CDR3 comprises 17 residues. From germline, CDR1 is ENHRY and CDR2 SYGVKD.

In this sample, this clone is medium-sized. The chain joins TRBV19 to TRBJ2-3; D remains unclear. V dropped 2 bases and J dropped 4 bases, with 10 bases sitting between them. The germline V gene has CDR1 LNHDA and CDR2 SQIVND (reference sequence). This CDR3 is 14 amino acids long. CDR3 nucleotide sequence: TGTGCCAGTAGTATAATGGCTGGTGCAGATACGCAGTATTTT. It translates to CASSIMAGADTQYF. Using reference TRBV19 and TRBJ2-3 for the parts outside the CDR3, the full variable domain is DGGITQSPKYLFRKEGQNVTLSCEQNLNHDAMYWYRQDPGQGLRLIYYSQIVNDFQKGDIAEGYSVSREKKESFPLTVTSAQKNPTAFYLCASSIMAGADTQYFGPGTRLTVL.

V and J are TRBV6-2 or TRBV6-3 and TRBJ2-4, with D maybe TRBD1 (6 bases). V lost 0 bases to trimming and J lost 7 bases, with 13 bases between them. The CDR3 is 15 residues long. From germline, CDR1 is MNHEY and CDR2 SVGEGT. The CDR3 nucleotides are TGTGCCAGCAGTTACTCCCAGGGGAGCGTGAACATTCAGTACTTC. Protein product: CASSYSQGSVNIQYF.